This TCR beta chain comes out of a study of cytomegalovirus exposure and HLA in healthy donors. Study conclusions and caveats: Indistinguishable V segments, including TRBV6-2 and TRBV6-3, were excluded.

About this clone: Its antigen is not known.

Though probably carrying unrecorded immune exposures, donors were nominally healthy at sampling. Germline CDR1 and CDR2: SGHRS and YFSETQ. This CDR3 comprises 14 residues. The V segment lost 0 bases and the J segment 1 base; nucleotides outside the gene matches: 1. With 60 Vbeta and 13 Jbeta primers, the PCR was carried out. Profiled with immunoSEQ multiplex PCR; TCRdb holds only in-frame clones, not every one. Seen here are roughly 120,000 clones, 70% to 80% observed once, and the top ten hold 3.5% to 4.5%. The sample consisted of PBMCs. This clonotype originated in a man in his thirties or forties in good health and CMV-seropositive. The genes are TRBV5-1 and TRBJ2-7, with TRBD2 matching 7 bases. CDR3 nucleotide sequence: TGCGCCAGCAGCTTGGGGGGGGGTTCCTACGAGCAGTACTTC. Translation gives CASSLGGGSYEQYF. The full variable domain, rest sourced from reference TRBV5-1 and TRBJ2-7, is KAGVTQTPRYLIKTRGQQVTLSCSPISGHRSVSWYQQTPGQGLQFLFEYFSETQRNKGNFPGRFSGRQFSNSRSEMNVSTLELGDSALYLCASSLGGGSYEQYFGPGTRLTVT.